The 4 T cell receptor beta chains given below trace back to one sample, sequenced in a study of T cells in Graves' hyperthyroidism and ophthalmopathy (dated by TCRdb to between 2018 and 2020). The library came from multiplex PCR. The run used an Illumina HiSeq 2000. Amplification of TCR beta CDR3 regions was carried out from RNA transcripts. The TCR CDR3 was subjected to a first round of RT-PCR using the HTBI primer set and the Qiagen OneStep RT-PCR kit. The public reads were quality trimmed at Q25 with fastp and then assembled into clones with MiXCR by TCRdb, keeping productive beta chains. One record per CDR3 amino acid sequence lists the most common genes and DNA. For this sample there are 490,000 or so distinct CDR3 sequences; just under 20% appear just once. Jointly, the top ten make up about half of the sample. Sequencing input: blood. The receptors here all came from a man aged 40-50 years with Graves' ophthalmopathy.

In regard to this clonotype: The germline gene is not matched at one end of the junction; a read error may be the cause. The rearrangement uses TRBV7-7 and TRBJ2-1; D is ambiguous. The germline V gene has CDR1 SSHAT and CDR2 FNYEAQ (reference sequence). This CDR3 is 15 amino acids long. The CDR3 DNA sequence: TGTGCTAGCAGCTTAGATGACGGCTCCTACAATGAGCAGTTCTTC. Protein product: CASSLDDGSYNEQFF.

This clonotype was counted between two and nine times. This chain links TRBV2 with TRBJ2-5; possibly TRBD2 for D (6 bases). CDR1 is SNHLY, CDR2 FYNNEI, per germline. This CDR3 comprises 15 residues. Trimming pared 0 bases from V and 7 bases from J, leaving 15 bases between. CDR3 in DNA: TGTGCCAGCAGTGAAGCGCTGGGGGTGGAGGGGACCCAGTACTTC. Its protein is CASSEALGVEGTQYF.

This chain joins TRBV7-2 and TRBJ2-7; D is unresolved. Germline CDR1 is SGHTA and CDR2 is FQGNSA. Trimming took off 1 base at V and 9 bases at J, with 7 bases between the two ends. This CDR3 has 11 amino acids. CDR3 DNA sequence: TGTGCCAGCAGCTTAGTCGCCAGGCAGTACTTC. Protein sequence: CASSLVARQYF.

This clonotype was observed a few times. The rearrangement uses TRBV20-1 and TRBJ1-6; D is ambiguous. Trimming took 1 base from V and 10 from J, leaving 14 bases between them. CDR1 and CDR2 (germline): DFQATT, SNEGSKA (reference sequence). The CDR3 has 14 amino acids. The CDR3 sequence is CSARASGASSPLHF. CDR3 in DNA: TGCAGTGCTAGAGCCTCTGGAGCGAGCTCACCCCTCCACTTT.